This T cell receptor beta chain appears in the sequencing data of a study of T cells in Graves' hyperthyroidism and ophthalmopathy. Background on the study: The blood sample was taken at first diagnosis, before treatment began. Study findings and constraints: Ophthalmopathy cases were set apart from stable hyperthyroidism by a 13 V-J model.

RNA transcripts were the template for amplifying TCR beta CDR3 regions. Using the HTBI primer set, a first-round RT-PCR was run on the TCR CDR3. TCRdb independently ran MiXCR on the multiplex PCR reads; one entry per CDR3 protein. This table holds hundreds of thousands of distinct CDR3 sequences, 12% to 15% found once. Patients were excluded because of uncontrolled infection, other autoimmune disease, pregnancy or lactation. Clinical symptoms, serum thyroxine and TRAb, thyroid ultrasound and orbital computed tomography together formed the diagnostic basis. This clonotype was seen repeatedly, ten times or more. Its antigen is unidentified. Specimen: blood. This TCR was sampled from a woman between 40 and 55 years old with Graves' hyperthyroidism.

The CDR3 bases are TGTGCCAGCAGTGAAGCGCCAGGACTAGTTTTCTACGAGCAGTACTTC. Residues: CASSEAPGLVFYEQYF. The chain uses TRBV6-1 and TRBJ2-7; TRBD2 agrees at 7 bases. Germline values: CDR1 MNHNS, CDR2 SASEGT. This CDR3 has 16 amino acids. The V segment lost 0 bases and the J segment 3 bases; nucleotides outside the gene matches: 8.